The T cell receptor beta chain described here comes from a study of OX40 agonist ivuxolimab in advanced cancers. General notes on the study: Ivuxolimab was a fully human IgG2 agonistic monoclonal antibody targeting the costimulatory receptor OX40 (CD134). The dose-escalation cohort was around 83% male with a mean age of about 60 years, ranging from roughly 23 to 85. Peripheral TCRbeta sequencing was intended to test whether TCR sequence diversity was altered and clonal T-cell expansion was caused by ivuxolimab. Patients were allowed to have had prior anti-PD-1, anti-PD-L1 or anti-CTLA-4 therapy, and 40% of the dose-escalation patients had previously received checkpoint inhibitors. Intravenous ivuxolimab was administered to patients every 2 weeks at six dose levels: 0.01, 0.1, 0.3, 1.5, 3 and 10 mg/kg. Of the approximately 54 patients in dose escalation, 19 had hepatocellular carcinoma, roughly 15 had melanoma, 9 had renal cell carcinoma and 9 had head and neck cancer. Partial responses were achieved by three dose-escalation patients, of whom one had hepatocellular carcinoma and two had cutaneous melanoma. The paper describes the monotherapy dose-escalation part (N = 52 patients) of the phase I trial of ivuxolimab. What the authors observed across the whole study: Antigen specificity was not determined for the clonally expanded peripheral T cells. In the 0.1-3.0 mg/kg groups, partial responders were among the patients with the lowest normalized peripheral clonal expansion, particularly in CD8+ T cells. At doses of 0.1 to 3.0 mg/kg, clonal expansion of both CD4+ and CD8+ T cells in blood was seen between baseline and week 6. Low levels of normalized T-cell clonal expansion were also shown by some nonresponding patients. After ivuxolimab, more expanded clones were found on average in CD8+ T cells than in CD4+ T cells.

Reading the germline V gene gives CDR1 SGHTA and CDR2 FQGTGA. The junction carries 4 bases between V and J, which are trimmed by 1 base and 1 base respectively. Including cysteine and phenylalanine, the CDR3 has 13 amino acids. CDR3 DNA is the only sequence kept; it has 39 bases, read in frame from the first base. The trial excluded patients who had a history of autoimmune disease or were on systemic immunosuppression. Peripheral blood for TCR sequencing was drawn from every dose cohort at baseline, at cycle 4 day 1 and at cycle 7 day 1. The samples were drawn from a first-in-human, open-label, multicenter phase I dose-escalation trial of ivuxolimab. Adults with locally advanced or metastatic head and neck squamous cell, hepatocellular, melanoma or renal cell carcinoma were enrolled in the trial. Before TCR sequencing, CD4+ T cells and CD8+ T cells from peripheral blood were sorted into separate populations.

For sequencing of the TCRbeta CDR3 region, genomic DNA was extracted from the sorted cells. The immunoSEQ Assay was used to sequence the TCRbeta CDR3 regions. The table was pulled from immuneACCESS by TCRdb, which kept in-frame rearrangements only. Such tables lose some clones; where checked, under half of the loss comes from unresolved V genes, and the rest has no known cause. The sample table records around 80,000 clones; over 85% of these occur just once. Roughly 0.17% of the sample belongs to the ten largest clones. In this sample, this clone turned up a few times. There is no known antigen for this receptor. Within one base of it there is no much larger clone, and no base qualities were kept.

This chain is built from TRBV7-3 and TRBJ1-1; the D gene assignment is ambiguous. The material was CD4+ or CD8+ T cells sorted from blood, obtained in a trial of the OX40 agonist ivuxolimab. The sequence was obtained from an adult with an advanced solid tumor such as melanoma, head and neck, liver or kidney cancer. The CDR3 reads CASSLRPNTEAFF. The bases read TGTGCCAGCAGCTTAAGACCGAACACTGAAGCTTTCTTT.